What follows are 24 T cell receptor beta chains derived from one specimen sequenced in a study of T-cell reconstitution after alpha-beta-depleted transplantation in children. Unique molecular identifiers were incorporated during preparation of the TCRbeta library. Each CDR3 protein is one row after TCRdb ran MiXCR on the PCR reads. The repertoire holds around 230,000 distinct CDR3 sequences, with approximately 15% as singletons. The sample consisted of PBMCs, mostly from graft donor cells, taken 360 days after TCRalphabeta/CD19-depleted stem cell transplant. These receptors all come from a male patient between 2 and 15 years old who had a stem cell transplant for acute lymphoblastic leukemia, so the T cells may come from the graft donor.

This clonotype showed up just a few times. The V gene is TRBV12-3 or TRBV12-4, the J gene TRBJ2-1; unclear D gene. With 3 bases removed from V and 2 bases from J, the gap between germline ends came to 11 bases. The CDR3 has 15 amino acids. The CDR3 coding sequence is TGTGCCAGCAGTTTCTTGGTATTACCCTACAATGAGCAGTTCTTC. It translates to CASSFLVLPYNEQFF.

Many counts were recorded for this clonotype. As DNA, the CDR3 is TGTGCCAGCAGTCCGAACAGACAGGGCCAAGAGACCCAGTACTTC. Translation gives CASSPNRQGQETQYF. The chain has TRBV12-3 or TRBV12-4 and TRBJ2-5; TRBD1 agrees at 7 bases. The CDR3 extends over 15 amino acids. J lost 1 base, V lost 5 bases, and 7 bases had no gene match.

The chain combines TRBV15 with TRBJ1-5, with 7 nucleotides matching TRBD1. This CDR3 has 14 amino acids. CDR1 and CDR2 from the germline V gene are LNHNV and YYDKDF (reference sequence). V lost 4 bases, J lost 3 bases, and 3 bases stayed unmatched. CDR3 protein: CATSTGQTNQPQHF. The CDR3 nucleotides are TGTGCCACCAGCACGGGACAGACCAATCAGCCCCAGCATTTT. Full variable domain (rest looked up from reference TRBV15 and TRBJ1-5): DAMVIQNPRYQVTQFGKPVTLSCSQTLNHNVMYWYQQKSSQAPKLLFHYYDKDFNNEADTPDNFQSRRPNTSFCFLDIRSPGLGDTAMYLCATSTGQTNQPQHFGDGTRLSIL.

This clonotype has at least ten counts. The DNA of the CDR3 is TGCAGTGCTAGCACCGGGCCCCGGGTGGATCAGCCCCAGCATTTT. It encodes CSASTGPRVDQPQHF. The chain recombines TRBV20-1 with TRBJ1-5; D not resolved. Deletions cut 3 bases from V and 5 bases from J, with 17 bases between. Germline V gives CDR1 DFQATT, CDR2 SNEGSKA (reference sequence). The CDR3 runs to 15 residues.

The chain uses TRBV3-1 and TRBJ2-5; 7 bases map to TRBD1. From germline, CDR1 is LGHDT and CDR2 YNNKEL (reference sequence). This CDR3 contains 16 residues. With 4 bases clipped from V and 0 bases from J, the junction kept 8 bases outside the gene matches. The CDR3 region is CASSLPTRGYQETQYF. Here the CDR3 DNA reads TGTGCCAGCAGCCTACCGACCAGGGGGTACCAAGAGACCCAGTACTTC.

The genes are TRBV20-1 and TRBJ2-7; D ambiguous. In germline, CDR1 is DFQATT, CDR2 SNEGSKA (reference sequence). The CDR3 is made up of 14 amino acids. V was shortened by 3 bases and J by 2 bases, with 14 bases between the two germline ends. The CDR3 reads CSARTILGPYEQYF. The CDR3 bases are TGCAGTGCTAGGACGATTTTGGGCCCCTACGAGCAGTACTTC.

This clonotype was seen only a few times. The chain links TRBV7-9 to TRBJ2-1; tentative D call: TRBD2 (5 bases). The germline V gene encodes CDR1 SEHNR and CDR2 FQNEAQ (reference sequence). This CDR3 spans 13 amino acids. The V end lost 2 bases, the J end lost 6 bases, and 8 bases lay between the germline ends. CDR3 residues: CASSLRDANEQFF. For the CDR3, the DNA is TGTGCCAGCAGCTTACGGGATGCCAATGAGCAGTTCTTC.

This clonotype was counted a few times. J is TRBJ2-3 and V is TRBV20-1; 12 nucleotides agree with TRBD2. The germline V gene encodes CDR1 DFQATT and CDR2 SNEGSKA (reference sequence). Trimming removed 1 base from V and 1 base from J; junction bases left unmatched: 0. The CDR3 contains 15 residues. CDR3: CSARGTSGGTDTQYF. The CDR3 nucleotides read TGCAGTGCTAGAGGGACTAGCGGGGGCACAGATACGCAGTATTTT.

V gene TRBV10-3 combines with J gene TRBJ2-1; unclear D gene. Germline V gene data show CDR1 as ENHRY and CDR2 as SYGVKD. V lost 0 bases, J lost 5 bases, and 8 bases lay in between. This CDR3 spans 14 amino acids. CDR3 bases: TGTGCCATCAGTGAGTCGGGTACCCACAATGAGCAGTTCTTC. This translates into CAISESGTHNEQFF.

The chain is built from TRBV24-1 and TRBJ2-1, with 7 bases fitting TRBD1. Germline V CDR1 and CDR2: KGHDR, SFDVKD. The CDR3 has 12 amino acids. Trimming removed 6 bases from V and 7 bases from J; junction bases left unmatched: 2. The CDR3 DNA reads TGTGCCACCAGTATACAGGGGAATGAGCAGTTCTTC. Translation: CATSIQGNEQFF.

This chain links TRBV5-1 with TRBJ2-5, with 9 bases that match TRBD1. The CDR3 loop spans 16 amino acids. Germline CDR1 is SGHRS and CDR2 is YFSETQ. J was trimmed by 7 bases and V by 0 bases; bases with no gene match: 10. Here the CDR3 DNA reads TGCGCCAGCAGCTTGGTCGGGACAGGGAACAGTTTGACCCAGTACTTC. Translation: CASSLVGTGNSLTQYF.

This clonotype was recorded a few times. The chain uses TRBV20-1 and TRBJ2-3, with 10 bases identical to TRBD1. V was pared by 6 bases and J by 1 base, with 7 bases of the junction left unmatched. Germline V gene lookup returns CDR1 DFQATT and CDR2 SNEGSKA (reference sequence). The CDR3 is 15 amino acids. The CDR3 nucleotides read TGCAGTGCAACCACCGGGACAGGGGGCACAGATACGCAGTATTTT. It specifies CSATTGTGGTDTQYF.

The CDR3 nucleotides are TGTGCCAGCAGTCGGACCCAGAACACCGGGGAGCTGTTTTTT. Its translation: CASSRTQNTGELFF. The rearrangement joins TRBV14 to TRBJ2-2; no clear D gene. The V and J ends lost 6 bases and 1 base respectively, with 9 bases between them. In germline, CDR1 is SGHDN, CDR2 FVKESK. The CDR3 is made up of 14 amino acids.

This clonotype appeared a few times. CDR3 protein: CASSQETGYYGYTF. The CDR3, as DNA: TGCGCCAGCAGCCAGGAGACAGGATACTATGGCTACACCTTC. The chain carries TRBV4-3 and TRBJ1-2, with D possibly TRBD1 on 6 matching bases. The ends were cut back, 3 bases at V and 3 bases at J, with 11 bases in the middle. CDR3 length: 14 residues. Germline CDR1 LGHNA, CDR2 YSLEER.

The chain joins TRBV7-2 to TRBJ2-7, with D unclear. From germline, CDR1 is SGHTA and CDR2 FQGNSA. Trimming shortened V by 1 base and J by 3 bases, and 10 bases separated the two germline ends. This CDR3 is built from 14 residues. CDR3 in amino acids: CASSLGGSLYEQYF. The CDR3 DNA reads TGTGCCAGCAGCTTAGGAGGCAGCCTCTACGAGCAGTACTTC.

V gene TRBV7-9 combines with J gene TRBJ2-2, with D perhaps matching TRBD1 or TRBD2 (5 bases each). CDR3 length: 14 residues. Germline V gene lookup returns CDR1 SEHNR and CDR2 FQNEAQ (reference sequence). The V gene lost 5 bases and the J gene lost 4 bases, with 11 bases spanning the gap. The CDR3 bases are TGTGCCAGCAGCATCGGGACGGCCACCGGGGAGCTGTTTTTT. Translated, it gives CASSIGTATGELFF.

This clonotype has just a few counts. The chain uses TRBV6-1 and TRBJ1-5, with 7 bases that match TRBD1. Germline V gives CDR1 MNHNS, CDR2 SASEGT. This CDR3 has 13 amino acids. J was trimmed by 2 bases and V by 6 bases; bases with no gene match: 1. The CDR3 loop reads CASSTGGNQPQHF. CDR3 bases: TGTGCCAGCAGCACAGGGGGCAATCAGCCCCAGCATTTT.

CDR3 region: CASSHLREQYF. The CDR3, as DNA: TGTGCCAGCAGCCATTTGCGGGAGCAGTACTTC. The chain joins TRBV14 to TRBJ2-7; D is unresolved. The CDR3 contains 11 residues. Trimming took off 3 bases at V and 7 bases at J, with 7 bases between the two ends. In germline, CDR1 is SGHDN, CDR2 FVKESK.

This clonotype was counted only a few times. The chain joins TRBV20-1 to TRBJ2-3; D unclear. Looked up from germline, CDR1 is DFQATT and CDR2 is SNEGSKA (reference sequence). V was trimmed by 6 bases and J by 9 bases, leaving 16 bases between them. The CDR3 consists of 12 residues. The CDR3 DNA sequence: TGCAGTGCCAGACCCTCCGCCTTAACGCAGTATTTT. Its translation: CSARPSALTQYF.

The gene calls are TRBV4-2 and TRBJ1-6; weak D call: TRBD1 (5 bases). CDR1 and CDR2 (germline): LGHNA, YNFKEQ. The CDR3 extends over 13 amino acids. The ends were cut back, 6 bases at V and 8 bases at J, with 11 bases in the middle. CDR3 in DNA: TGTGCCAGCAGAACGGGGCAGGATTCACCCCTCCACTTT. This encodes CASRTGQDSPLHF.

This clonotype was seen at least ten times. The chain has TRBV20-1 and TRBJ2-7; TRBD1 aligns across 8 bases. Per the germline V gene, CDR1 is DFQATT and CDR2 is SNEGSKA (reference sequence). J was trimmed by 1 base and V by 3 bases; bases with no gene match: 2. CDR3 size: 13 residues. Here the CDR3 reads CSASRDRSYEQYF. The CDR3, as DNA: TGCAGTGCTAGCCGGGACAGGTCCTACGAGCAGTACTTC.

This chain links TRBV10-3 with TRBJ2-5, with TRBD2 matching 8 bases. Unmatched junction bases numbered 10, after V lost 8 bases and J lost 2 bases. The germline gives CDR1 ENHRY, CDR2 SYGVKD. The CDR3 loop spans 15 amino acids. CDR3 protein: CAIGRGGLAQETQYF. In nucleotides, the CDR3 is TGTGCCATCGGTCGGGGGGGGCTAGCTCAAGAGACCCAGTACTTC.

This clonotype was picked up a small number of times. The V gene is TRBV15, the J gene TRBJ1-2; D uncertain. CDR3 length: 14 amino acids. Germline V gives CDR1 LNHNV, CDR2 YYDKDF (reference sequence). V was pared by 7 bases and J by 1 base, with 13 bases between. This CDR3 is CATTRLGGNYGYTF. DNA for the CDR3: TGTGCCACCACTCGCCTGGGCGGTAACTATGGCTACACCTTC.

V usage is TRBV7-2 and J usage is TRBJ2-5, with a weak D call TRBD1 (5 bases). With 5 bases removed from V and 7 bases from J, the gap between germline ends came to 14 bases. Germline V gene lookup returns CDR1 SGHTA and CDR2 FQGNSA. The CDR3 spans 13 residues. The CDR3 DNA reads TGTGCCAGCAGCCCGACGGACCAGGGGACCCAGTACTTC. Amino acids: CASSPTDQGTQYF.